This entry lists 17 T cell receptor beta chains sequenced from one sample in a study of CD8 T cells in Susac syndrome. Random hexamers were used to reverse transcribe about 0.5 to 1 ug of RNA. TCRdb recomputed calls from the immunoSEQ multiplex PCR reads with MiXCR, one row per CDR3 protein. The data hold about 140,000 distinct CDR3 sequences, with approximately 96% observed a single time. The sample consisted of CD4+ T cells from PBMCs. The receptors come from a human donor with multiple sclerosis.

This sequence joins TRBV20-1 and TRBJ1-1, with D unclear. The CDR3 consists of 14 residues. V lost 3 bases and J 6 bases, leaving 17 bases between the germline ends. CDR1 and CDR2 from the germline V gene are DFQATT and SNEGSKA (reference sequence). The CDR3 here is CSARTPGGRPEAFF. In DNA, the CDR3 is TGCAGTGCTAGGACCCCGGGAGGGAGGCCTGAAGCTTTCTTT.

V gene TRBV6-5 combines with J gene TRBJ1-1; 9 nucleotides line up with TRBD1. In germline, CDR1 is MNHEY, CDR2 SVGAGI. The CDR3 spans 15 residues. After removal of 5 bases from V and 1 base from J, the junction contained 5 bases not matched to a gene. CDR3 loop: CASSKDRGGNTEAFF. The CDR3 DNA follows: TGTGCCAGCAGTAAGGACAGGGGAGGGAACACTGAAGCTTTCTTT.

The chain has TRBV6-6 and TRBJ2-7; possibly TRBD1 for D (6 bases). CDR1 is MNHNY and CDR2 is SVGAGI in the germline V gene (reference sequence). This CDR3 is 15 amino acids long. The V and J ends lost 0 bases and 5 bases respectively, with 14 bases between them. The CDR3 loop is CASSYSPGVYDEQYF. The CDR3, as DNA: TGTGCCAGCAGTTACTCACCAGGGGTCTACGACGAGCAGTACTTC.

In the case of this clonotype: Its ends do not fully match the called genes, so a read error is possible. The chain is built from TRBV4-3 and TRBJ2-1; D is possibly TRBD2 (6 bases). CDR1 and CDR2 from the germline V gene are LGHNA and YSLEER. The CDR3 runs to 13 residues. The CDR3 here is CASSQDWGAGPIF. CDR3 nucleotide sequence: TGCGCCAGCAGCCAAGATTGGGGTGCGGGGCCGATCTTC.

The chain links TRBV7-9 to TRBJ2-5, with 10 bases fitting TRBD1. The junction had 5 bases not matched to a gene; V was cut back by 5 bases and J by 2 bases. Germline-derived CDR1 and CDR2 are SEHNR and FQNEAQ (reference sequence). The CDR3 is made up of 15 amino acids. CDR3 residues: CASSPPGQGQETQYF. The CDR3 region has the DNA TGTGCCAGCAGCCCGCCGGGACAGGGGCAAGAGACCCAGTACTTC.

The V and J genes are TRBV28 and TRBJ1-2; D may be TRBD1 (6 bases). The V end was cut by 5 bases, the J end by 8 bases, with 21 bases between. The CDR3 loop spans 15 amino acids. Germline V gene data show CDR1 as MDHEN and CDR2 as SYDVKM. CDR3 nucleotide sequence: TGTGCCAGCAGTCCCCGCCCGATGCAGGGGCGAGGCTACACCTTC. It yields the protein CASSPRPMQGRGYTF.

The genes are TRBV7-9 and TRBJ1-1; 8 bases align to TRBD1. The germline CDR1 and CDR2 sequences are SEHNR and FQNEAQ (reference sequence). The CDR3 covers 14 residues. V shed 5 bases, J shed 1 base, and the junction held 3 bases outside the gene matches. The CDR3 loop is CASSRTGGNTEAFF. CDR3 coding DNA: TGTGCCAGCAGCCGAACAGGGGGGAACACTGAAGCTTTCTTT.

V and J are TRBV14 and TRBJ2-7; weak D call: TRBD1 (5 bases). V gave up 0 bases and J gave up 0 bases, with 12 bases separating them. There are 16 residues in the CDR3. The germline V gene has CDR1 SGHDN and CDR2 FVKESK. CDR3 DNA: TGTGCCAGCAGCCAAGAAGATAGGGGCGGCTCCTACGAGCAGTACTTC. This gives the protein CASSQEDRGGSYEQYF.

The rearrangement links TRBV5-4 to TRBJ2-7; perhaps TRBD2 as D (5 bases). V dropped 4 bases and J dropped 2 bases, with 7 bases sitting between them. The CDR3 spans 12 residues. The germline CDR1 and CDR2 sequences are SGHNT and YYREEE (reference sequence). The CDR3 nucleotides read TGTGCCAGCAGCCGGGAAGCCTACGAGCAGTACTTC. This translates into CASSREAYEQYF. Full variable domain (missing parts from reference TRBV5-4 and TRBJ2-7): ETGVTQSPTHLIKTRGQQVTLRCSSQSGHNTVSWYQQALGQGPQFIFQYYREEENGRGNFPPRFSGLQFPNYSSELNVNALELDDSALYLCASSREAYEQYFGPGTRLTVT.

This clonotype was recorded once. The CDR3 region is CSVTSRNQPQHF. DNA of the CDR3: TGCAGCGTGACCTCCCGCAATCAGCCCCAGCATTTT. This chain links TRBV29-1 with TRBJ1-5; D remains unclear. This CDR3 is 12 amino acids long. Trimming removed 6 bases at V and 2 bases at J, with 8 bases between. The germline CDR1 and CDR2 sequences are SQVTM and ANQGSEA.

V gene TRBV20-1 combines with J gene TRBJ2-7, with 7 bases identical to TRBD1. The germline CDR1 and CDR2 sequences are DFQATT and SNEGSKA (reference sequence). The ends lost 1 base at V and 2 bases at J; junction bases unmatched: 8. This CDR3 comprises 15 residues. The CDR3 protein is CSARGEQGWTYEQYF. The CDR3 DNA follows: TGCAGTGCTAGAGGGGAACAGGGGTGGACCTACGAGCAGTACTTC.

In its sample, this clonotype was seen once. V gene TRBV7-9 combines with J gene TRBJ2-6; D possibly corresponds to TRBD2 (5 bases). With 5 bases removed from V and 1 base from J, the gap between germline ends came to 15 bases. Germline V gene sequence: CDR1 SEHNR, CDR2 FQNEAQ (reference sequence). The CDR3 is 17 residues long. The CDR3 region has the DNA TGTGCCAGCAGCCCAGGCTCCCGGAGGTCTGGGGCCAACGTCCTGACTTTC. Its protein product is CASSPGSRRSGANVLTF. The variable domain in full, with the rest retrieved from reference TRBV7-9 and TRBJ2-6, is DTGVSQNPRHKITKRGQNVTFRCDPISEHNRLYWYRQTLGQGPEFLTYFQNEAQLEKSRLLSDRFSAERPKGSFSTLEIQRTEQGDSAMYLCASSPGSRRSGANVLTFGAGSRLTVL.

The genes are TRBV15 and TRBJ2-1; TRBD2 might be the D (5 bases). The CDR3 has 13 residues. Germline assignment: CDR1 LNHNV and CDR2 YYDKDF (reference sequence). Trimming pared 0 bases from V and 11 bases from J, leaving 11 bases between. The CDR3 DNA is TGTGCCACCAGCAGAGAGCGTGGACTTCAGCAGTTCTTC. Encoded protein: CATSRERGLQQFF.

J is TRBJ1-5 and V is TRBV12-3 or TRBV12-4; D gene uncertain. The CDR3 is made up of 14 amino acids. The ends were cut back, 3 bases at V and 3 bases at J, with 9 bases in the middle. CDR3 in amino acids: CASSFRRSNQPQHF. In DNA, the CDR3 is TGTGCCAGCAGTTTTCGTCGGTCCAATCAGCCCCAGCATTTT.

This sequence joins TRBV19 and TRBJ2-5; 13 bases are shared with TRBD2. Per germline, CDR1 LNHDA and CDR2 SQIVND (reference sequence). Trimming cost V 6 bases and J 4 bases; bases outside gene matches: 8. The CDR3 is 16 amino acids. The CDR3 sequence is CASRDPGLAGPETQYF. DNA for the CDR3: TGTGCCAGTAGGGACCCGGGACTAGCGGGACCAGAGACCCAGTACTTC.

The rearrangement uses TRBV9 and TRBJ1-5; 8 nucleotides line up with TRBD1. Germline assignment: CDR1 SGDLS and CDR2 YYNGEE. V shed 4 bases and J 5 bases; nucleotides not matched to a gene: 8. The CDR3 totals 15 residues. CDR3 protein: CASSPHGQGDQPQHF. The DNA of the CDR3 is TGTGCCAGCAGCCCCCACGGACAGGGAGATCAGCCCCAGCATTTT.

This CDR3 reads CASRVRRGYTF. The CDR3 DNA is TGTGCCAGCAGAGTTAGAAGGGGCTACACCTTC. V usage is TRBV2 and J usage is TRBJ1-2, with D hard to call. From germline, CDR1 is SNHLY and CDR2 FYNNEI. The V gene lost 6 bases and the J gene lost 8 bases, with 10 bases spanning the gap. The CDR3 consists of 11 residues.